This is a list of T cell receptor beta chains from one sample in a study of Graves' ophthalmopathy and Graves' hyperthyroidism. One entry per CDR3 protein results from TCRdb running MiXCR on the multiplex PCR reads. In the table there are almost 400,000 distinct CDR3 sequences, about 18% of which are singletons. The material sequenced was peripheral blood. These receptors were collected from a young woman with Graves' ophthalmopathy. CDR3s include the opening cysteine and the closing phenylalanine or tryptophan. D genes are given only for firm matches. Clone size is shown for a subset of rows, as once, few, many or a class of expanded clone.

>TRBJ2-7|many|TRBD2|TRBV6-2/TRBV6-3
CASRRTSGESYEQYF
TGTGCCAGCAGGAGGACTAGCGGGGAATCCTACGAGCAGTACTTC
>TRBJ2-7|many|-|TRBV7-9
CASSLAPGAGPEQYF
TGTGCCAGCAGCTTAGCCCCAGGGGCCGGTCCCGAGCAGTACTTC
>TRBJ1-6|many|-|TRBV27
CASSFALTNSPLHF
TGTGCCAGCAGTTTTGCCCTCACGAATTCACCCCTCCACTTT
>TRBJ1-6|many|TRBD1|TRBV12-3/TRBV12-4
CASSATGTGNSPLHF
TGTGCCAGCAGCGCGACCGGGACAGGCAATTCACCCCTCCACTTT
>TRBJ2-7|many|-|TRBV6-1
CASSESAGLRVYEQYF
TGTGCCAGCAGCGAAAGCGCGGGGCTAAGGGTCTACGAGCAGTACTTC
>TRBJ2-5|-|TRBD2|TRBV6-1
CASSREAGGSETQYF
TGTGCCAGCAGTAGAGAAGCGGGAGGCTCAGAGACCCAGTACTTC
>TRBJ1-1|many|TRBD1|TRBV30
CACRTGGVGAFF
TGTGCCTGCCGGACAGGAGGTGTGGGGGCTTTCTTT
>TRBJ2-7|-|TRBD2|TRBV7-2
CASSSPTSGREEYF
TGTGCCAGCAGCTCACCGACTAGCGGGAGAGAGGAGTACTTC
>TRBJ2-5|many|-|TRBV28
CASSFEGEETQYF
TGTGCCAGCAGTTTTGAGGGAGAAGAGACCCAGTACTTC
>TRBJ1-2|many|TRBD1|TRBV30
CAWTGGGYGYTF
TGTGCCTGGACAGGGGGAGGGTATGGCTACACCTTC
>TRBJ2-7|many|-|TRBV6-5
CASSYSSQGTYSYEQYF
TGTGCCAGCAGTTACTCGAGTCAGGGAACGTACTCCTACGAGCAGTACTTC
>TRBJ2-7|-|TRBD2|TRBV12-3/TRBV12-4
CASSFPPGTSGSGWEQYF
TGTGCCAGCAGTTTTCCACCTGGGACTAGCGGGTCCGGATGGGAGCAGTACTTC
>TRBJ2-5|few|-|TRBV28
CASSVSVYTLGELQETQYF
TGTGCCAGCAGCGTGTCCGTTTATACCCTCGGGGAGCTACAAGAGACCCAGTACTTC
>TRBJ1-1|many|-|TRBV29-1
CSVEEEGLEAFF
TGCAGCGTTGAAGAGGAGGGGCTTGAAGCTTTCTTT
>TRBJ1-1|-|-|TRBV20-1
CSGSEKVTEAFF
TGCAGCGGTTCCGAGAAGGTCACTGAAGCTTTCTTT
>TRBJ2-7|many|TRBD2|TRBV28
CASSSLLRLAPSYEQYF
TGTGCCAGCAGTTCACTCCTTCGACTAGCGCCGTCCTACGAGCAGTACTTC
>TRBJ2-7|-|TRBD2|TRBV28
CASSSPGLAGEHEQYF
TGTGCCAGCAGTTCGCCGGGACTAGCGGGAGAGCACGAGCAGTACTTC
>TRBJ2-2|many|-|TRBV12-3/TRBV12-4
CASRPGLAVEVEELFF
TGTGCCAGCAGACCGGGCCTCGCGGTGGAAGTGGAGGAGCTGTTTTTT
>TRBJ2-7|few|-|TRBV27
CASSTRVGTGPTLPVF
TGTGCCAGCAGTACCAGAGTTGGGACCGGCCCAACCCTCCCAGTCTTC
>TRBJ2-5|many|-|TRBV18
CASSPDGRQETQYF
TGTGCCAGCTCACCTGACGGGAGACAAGAGACCCAGTACTTC
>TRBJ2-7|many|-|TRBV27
CASSLGSRPHEQYF
TGTGCCAGCAGTTTGGGGTCCCGTCCACACGAGCAGTACTTC
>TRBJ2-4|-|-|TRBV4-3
CASSQVRVAELAKNIQYF
TGCGCCAGCAGCCAAGTGCGGGTGGCAGAACTAGCCAAAAACATTCAGTACTTC
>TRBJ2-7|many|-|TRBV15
CATSRDRNYEQYF
TGTGCCACCAGTCGAGACAGGAACTACGAGCAGTACTTC
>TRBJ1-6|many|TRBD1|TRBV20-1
CSARETGTGGSPLHF
TGCAGTGCTAGAGAAACCGGGACAGGGGGGTCACCCCTCCACTTT
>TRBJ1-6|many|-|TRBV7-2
CASSLARGNSYNSPLHF
TGTGCCAGCAGCTTAGCGAGGGGTAACTCCTATAATTCACCCCTCCACTTT
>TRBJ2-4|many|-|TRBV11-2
CASSLDNGGGQNIQYF
TGTGCCAGCAGCTTAGATAACGGCGGGGGCCAAAACATTCAGTACTTC
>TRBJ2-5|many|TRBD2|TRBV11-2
CASSPGLAGGDTLPTGTQYF
TGTGCCAGCAGCCCAGGACTAGCGGGGGGCGATACTCTCCCGACGGGGACCCAGTACTTC
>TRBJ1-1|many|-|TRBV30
CAWSVNANTEAFF
TGTGCCTGGAGTGTGAACGCGAACACTGAAGCTTTCTTT
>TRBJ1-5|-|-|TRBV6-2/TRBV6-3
CASSRQADQPQHF
TGTGCCAGCTCTCGGCAGGCTGATCAGCCCCAGCATTTT
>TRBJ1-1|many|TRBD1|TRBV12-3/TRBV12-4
CASSPGTENTEAFF
TGTGCCAGCAGCCCCGGGACAGAAAACACTGAAGCTTTCTTT
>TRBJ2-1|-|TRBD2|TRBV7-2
CASSLAGGPYNEQFF
TGTGCCAGCAGTTTAGCGGGGGGGCCTTACAATGAGCAGTTCTTC
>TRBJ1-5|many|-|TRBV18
CASSPLGALAQHF
TGTGCCAGCTCACCCTTGGGGGCGTTGGCCCAGCATTTT
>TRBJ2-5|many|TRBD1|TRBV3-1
CASSQGKPGGQETQYF
TGTGCCAGCAGCCAAGGGAAACCAGGGGGACAAGAGACCCAGTACTTC
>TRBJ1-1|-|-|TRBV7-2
CASSAGINTEAFF
TGTGCCAGCTCCGCAGGGATAAACACTGAAGCTTTCTTT
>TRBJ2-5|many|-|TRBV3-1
CASSQVKGHSKRSQYF
TGTGCCAGCAGCCAAGTTAAAGGGCACTCCAAGAGGAGCCAGTACTTC
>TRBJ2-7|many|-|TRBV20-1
CSARGQGGQEGYEQYF
TGCAGTGCTAGAGGCCAGGGCGGGCAAGAGGGCTACGAGCAGTACTTC
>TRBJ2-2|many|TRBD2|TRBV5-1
CATRAGGYAEELFF
TGCGCCACCAGAGCGGGAGGGTACGCGGAGGAGCTGTTTTTT
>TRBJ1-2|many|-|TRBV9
CASSGTMGGYTF
TGTGCCAGCAGCGGTACGATGGGGGGCTACACCTTC
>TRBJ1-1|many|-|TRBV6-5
CASSYEWRTEAFF
TGTGCCAGCAGTTACGAGTGGAGAACTGAAGCTTTCTTT
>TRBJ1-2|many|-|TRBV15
CATSRVGAYGYTF
TGTGCCACCAGCAGAGTAGGGGCGTATGGCTACACCTTC
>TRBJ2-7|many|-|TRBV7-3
CASSPDRYSYEQYF
TGTGCCAGCAGCCCCGACAGGTACTCCTACGAGCAGTACTTC
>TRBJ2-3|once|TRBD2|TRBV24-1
CATSDRLAESSTDTQYF
TGTGCCACCAGTGATCGACTAGCGGAGTCTAGCACAGATACGCAGTATTTT
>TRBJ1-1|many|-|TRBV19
CASMGGEAFF
TGTGCCAGTATGGGGGGTGAAGCTTTCTTT
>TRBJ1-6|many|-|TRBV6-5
CASSTSLPNSPLHF
-
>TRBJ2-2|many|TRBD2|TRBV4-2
CASSRGLAGGPNRFTGELFF
TGTGCCAGCAGCCGAGGCCTAGCGGGAGGGCCTAACCGCTTCACCGGGGAGCTGTTTTTT
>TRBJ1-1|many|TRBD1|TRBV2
CASSVGTGLGNTEAFF
TGTGCCAGCAGTGTAGGGACAGGGCTGGGGAACACTGAAGCTTTCTTT
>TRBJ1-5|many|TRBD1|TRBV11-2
CASSSLGQGGNQPQHF
TGTGCCAGCAGCTCTCTTGGACAGGGAGGGAATCAGCCCCAGCATTTT
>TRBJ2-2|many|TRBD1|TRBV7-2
CASHRQGTNTGELFF
TGTGCCAGCCACCGACAGGGGACCAACACCGGGGAGCTGTTTTTT
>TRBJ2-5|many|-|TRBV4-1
CASSQERTTGGGVTQYF
TGCGCCAGCAGCCAAGAGAGGACCACAGGCGGTGGGGTGACCCAGTACTTC
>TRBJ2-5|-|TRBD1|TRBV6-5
CASSYSVTGEMETQYF
TGTGCCAGCAGTTACTCGGTTACAGGGGAAATGGAGACCCAGTACTTC
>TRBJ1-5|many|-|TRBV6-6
CASRFFGNQPQHF
TGTGCCAGCAGGTTCTTTGGGAATCAGCCCCAGCATTTT
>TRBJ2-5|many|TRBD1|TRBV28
CASSQGQGRETQYF
TGTGCCAGCAGTCAAGGACAGGGTCGGGAGACCCAGTACTTC
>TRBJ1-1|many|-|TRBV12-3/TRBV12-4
CASSFTTDGIENTEAFF
TGTGCCAGCAGTTTCACCACAGACGGGATAGAGAACACTGAAGCTTTCTTT
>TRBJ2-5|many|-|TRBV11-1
CASSLMDNSWRETQYF
TGTGCCAGCAGCTTGATGGACAACAGTTGGCGAGAGACCCAGTACTTC
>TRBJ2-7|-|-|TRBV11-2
CARQQGMSYEQYF
TGTGCCAGGCAGCAGGGCATGTCCTACGAGCAGTACTTC